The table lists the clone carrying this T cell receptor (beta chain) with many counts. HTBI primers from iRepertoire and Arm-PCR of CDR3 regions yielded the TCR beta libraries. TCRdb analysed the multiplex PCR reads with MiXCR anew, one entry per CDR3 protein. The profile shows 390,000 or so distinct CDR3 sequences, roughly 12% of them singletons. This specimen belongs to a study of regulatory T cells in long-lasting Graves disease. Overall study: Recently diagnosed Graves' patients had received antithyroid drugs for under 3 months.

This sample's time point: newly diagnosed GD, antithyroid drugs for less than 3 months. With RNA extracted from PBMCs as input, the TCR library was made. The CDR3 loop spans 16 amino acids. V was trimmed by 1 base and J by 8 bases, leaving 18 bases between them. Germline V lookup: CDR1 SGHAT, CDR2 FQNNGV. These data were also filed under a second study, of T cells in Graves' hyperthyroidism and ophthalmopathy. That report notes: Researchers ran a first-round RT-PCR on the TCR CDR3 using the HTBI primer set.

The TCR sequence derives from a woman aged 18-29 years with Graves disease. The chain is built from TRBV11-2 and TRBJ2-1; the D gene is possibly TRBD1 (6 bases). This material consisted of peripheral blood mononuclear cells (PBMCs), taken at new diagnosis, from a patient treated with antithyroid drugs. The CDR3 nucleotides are TGTGCCAGCAGCTTAGTTGGGCGGACAGTTATCGATGAGCAGTTCTTC. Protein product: CASSLVGRTVIDEQFF.